This T cell receptor beta chain was retrieved from a study of blood T cells in healthy people across ages. Every sample had a minimum of 6.5 million PBMCs isolated. Sample-barcoded 5' priming and a J-beta primer mix drove a second PCR of roughly 6 to 12 cycles. TCRdb recomputed calls from the 5' RACE reads with MiXCR, one row per CDR3 protein. The sample lists about 1.8 million distinct CDR3 sequences; less than 50% were seen once. In germline, CDR1 is SGHRS, CDR2 YFSETQ. The junction had 4 bases not matched to a gene; V was cut back by 7 bases and J by 1 base. The CDR3 totals 14 residues. The rearrangement uses TRBV5-1 and TRBJ2-3, with 9 bases identical to TRBD2. The sequence was collected from a woman aged 40 to 50 in good health. The sequencing input was blood. DNA of the CDR3: TGCGCCAGCCAAACTAGCGGGCGCACAGATACGCAGTATTTT. It translates to CASQTSGRTDTQYF.